Only one count was recorded for the clone carrying this T cell receptor (beta chain). The sample is drawn from a study of T-cell memory formation after mild COVID-19. This CDR3 is built from 12 residues. V gave up 8 bases and J gave up 3 bases; unmatched junction bases: 2. Germline V gene sequence: CDR1 MNHNS, CDR2 SASEGT. Each CDR3 protein gets one entry after TCRdb re-called the 5' RACE reads with MiXCR. This table holds more than 250,000 distinct CDR3 sequences, 15% to 20% found once. The genes are TRBV6-1 and TRBJ2-7; 9 bases agree with TRBD1. The receptor comes from a man younger than 35 who had mild COVID-19 (a few samples of this study predate the infection). Cell type and time point are not known. Specimen: PBMCs or a T cell subset sorted from them (not recorded which). The CDR3 loop is CASWTGVYEQYF. The CDR3 DNA reads as TGTGCCAGCTGGACAGGGGTCTACGAGCAGTACTTC.